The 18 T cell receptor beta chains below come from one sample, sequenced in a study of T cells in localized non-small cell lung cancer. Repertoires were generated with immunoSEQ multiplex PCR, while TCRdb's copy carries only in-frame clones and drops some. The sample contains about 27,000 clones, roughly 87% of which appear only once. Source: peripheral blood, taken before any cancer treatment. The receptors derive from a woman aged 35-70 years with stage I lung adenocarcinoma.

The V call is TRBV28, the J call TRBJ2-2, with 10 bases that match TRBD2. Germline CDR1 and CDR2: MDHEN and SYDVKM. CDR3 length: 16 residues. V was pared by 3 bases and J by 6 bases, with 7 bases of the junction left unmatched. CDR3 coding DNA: TGTGCCAGCAGTTTGTTGTCTAGCGGGGGATCCGGGGAGCTGTTTTTT. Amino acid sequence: CASSLLSSGGSGELFF.

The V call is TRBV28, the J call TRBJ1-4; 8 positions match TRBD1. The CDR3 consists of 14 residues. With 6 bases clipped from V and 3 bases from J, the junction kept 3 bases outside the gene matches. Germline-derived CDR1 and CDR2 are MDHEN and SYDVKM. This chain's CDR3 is CASRGQVPNEKLFF. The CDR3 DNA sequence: TGTGCCAGCAGGGGACAGGTCCCTAATGAAAAACTGTTTTTT.

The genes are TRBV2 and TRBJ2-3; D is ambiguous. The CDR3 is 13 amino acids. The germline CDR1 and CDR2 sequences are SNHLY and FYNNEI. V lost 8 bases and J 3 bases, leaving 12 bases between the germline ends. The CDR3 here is CASSKMGTDTQYF. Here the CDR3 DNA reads TGTGCCAGCTCTAAAATGGGAACAGATACGCAGTATTTT.

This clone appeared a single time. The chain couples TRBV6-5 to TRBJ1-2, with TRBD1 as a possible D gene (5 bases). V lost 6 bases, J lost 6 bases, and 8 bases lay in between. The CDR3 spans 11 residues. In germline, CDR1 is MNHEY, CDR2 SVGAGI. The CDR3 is CASRRQNGYTF. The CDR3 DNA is TGTGCCAGCAGAAGACAGAATGGCTACACCTTC.

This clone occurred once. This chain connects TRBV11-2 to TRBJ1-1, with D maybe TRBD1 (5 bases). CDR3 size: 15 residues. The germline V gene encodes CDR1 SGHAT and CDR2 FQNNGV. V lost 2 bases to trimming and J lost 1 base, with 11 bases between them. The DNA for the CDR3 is TGTGCCAGCAGCTTAAGTAGGGGAAGGAACACTGAAGCTTTCTTT. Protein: CASSLSRGRNTEAFF.

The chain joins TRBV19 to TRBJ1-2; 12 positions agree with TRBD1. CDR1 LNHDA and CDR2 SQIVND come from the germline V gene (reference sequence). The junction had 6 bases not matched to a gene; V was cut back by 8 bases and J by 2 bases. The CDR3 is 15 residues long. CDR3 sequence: CASSPGTGGNYGYTF. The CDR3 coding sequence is TGTGCCAGTTCCCCCGGGACAGGGGGCAACTATGGCTACACCTTC. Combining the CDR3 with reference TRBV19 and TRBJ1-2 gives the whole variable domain DGGITQSPKYLFRKEGQNVTLSCEQNLNHDAMYWYRQDPGQGLRLIYYSQIVNDFQKGDIAEGYSVSREKKESFPLTVTSAQKNPTAFYLCASSPGTGGNYGYTFGSGTRLTVV.

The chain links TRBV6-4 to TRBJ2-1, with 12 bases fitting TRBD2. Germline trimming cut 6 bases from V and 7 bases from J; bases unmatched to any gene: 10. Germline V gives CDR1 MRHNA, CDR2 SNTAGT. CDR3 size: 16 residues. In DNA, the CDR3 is TGTGCCAGCAGCCCGACCGGGACTAGCGGGTCAAATGAGCAGTTCTTC. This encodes CASSPTGTSGSNEQFF.

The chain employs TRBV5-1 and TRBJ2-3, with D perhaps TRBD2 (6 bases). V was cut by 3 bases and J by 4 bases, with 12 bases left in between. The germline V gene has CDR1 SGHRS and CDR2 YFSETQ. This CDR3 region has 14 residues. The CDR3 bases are TGCGCCAGCAGCTCCCAGGGACTGCCAGATACGCAGTATTTT. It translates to CASSSQGLPDTQYF.

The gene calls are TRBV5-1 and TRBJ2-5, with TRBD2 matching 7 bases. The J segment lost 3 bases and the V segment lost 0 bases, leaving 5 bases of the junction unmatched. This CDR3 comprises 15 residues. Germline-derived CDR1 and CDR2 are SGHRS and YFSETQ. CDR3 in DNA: TGCGCCAGCAGCTTGGGATTTGGACTAGAAGAGACCCAGTACTTC. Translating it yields CASSLGFGLEETQYF.

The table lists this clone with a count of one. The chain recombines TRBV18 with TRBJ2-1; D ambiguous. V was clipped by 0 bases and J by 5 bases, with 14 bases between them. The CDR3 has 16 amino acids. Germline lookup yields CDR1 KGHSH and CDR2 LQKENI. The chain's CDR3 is CASSPPGVSGNNEQFF. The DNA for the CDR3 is TGTGCCAGCTCACCACCTGGTGTCTCAGGAAACAATGAGCAGTTCTTC.

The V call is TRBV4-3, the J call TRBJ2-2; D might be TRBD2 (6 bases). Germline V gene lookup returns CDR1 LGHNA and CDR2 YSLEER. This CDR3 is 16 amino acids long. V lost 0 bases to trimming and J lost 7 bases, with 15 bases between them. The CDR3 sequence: CASSQDRSGRHGELFF. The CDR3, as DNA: TGCGCCAGCAGCCAAGATCGGTCAGGGAGGCACGGGGAGCTGTTTTTT.

In DNA, the CDR3 is TGTGCCAGTAGTCCTCCGGCCCTAGACCTACTGGACGGGAATCAGCCCCAGCATTTT. Translation gives CASSPPALDLLDGNQPQHF. V gene TRBV19 combines with J gene TRBJ1-5, with D hard to call. The CDR3 is made up of 19 amino acids. Germline CDR1 reads LNHDA; CDR2 reads SQIVND (reference sequence). Trimming took 5 bases from V and 4 from J, leaving 27 bases between them.

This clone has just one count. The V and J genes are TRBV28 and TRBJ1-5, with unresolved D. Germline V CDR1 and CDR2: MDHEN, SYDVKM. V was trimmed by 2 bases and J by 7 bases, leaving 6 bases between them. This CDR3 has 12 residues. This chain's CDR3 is CASSLLRQPQHF. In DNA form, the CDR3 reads TGTGCCAGCAGTTTACTACGGCAGCCCCAGCATTTT.

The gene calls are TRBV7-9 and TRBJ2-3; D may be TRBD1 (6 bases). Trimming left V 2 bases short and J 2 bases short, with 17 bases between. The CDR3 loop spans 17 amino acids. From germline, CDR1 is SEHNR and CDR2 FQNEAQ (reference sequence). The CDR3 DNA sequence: TGTGCCAGCAGCTTATCAGGCTGGACAGCCACCACAGATACGCAGTATTTT. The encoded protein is CASSLSGWTATTDTQYF.

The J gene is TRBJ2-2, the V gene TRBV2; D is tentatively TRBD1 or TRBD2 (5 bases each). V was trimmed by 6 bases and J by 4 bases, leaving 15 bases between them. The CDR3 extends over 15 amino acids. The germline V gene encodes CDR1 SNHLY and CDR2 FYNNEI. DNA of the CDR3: TGTGCCAGCAGGGGGGAAGGGACGGCCACCGGGGAGCTGTTTTTT. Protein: CASRGEGTATGELFF.

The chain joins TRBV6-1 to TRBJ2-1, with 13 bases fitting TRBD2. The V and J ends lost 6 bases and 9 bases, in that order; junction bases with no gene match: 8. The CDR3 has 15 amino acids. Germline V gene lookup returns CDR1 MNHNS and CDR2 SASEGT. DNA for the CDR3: TGTGCCAGCAGCTCCACTAGCGGGGGGGGAGTTGAGCAGTTCTTC. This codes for CASSSTSGGGVEQFF.

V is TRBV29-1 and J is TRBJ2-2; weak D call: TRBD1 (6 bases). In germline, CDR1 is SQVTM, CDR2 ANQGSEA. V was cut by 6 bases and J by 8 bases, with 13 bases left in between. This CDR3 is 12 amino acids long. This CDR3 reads CSVGDNRGELFF. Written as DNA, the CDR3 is TGCAGCGTGGGGGACAATAGGGGGGAGCTGTTTTTT.

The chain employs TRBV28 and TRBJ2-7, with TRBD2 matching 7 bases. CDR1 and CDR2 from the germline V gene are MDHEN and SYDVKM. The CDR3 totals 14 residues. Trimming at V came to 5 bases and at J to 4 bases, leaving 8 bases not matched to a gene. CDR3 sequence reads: CASSGGDFPYEQYF. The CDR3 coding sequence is TGTGCCAGCAGTGGGGGGGACTTTCCATACGAGCAGTACTTC.